Below, 20 T cell receptor beta chains from the same sample are listed, as sequenced in a study of cytomegalovirus exposure and HLA in healthy donors. The PCR contained 60 Vbeta and 13 Jbeta primers. The table came from immunoSEQ multiplex PCR; TCRdb's copy has only in-frame clones and leaves some out. Here the sample spans 84,000 or so clones, roughly 83% being singletons. Sample: PBMCs. Source of these receptors: a woman aged 45-59 years in good health and CMV-seronegative.

The rearrangement joins TRBV21-1 to TRBJ1-1; the table calls TRBD1, which could not be checked here. TRBV21-1 is a pseudogene locus. This CDR3 has 15 amino acids. Here the CDR3 reads CASSKDASQDTEAFF. CDR3 sequence (DNA): TGTGCCAGCAGCAAAGATGCCAGCCAGGACACTGAAGCTTTCTTT.

The chain recombines TRBV6-1 with TRBJ2-7; 10 nucleotides agree with TRBD2. This CDR3 has 15 amino acids. CDR1 is MNHNS, CDR2 SASEGT, per germline. V trimming: 5 bases; J trimming: 2 bases; junction bases outside the gene matches: 6. The CDR3 protein is CASSWTSGLTYEQYF. The DNA of the CDR3 is TGTGCCAGCAGTTGGACTAGCGGACTTACCTACGAGCAGTACTTC.

This chain connects TRBV6-1 to TRBJ1-5, with 9 nucleotides matching TRBD1. Germline CDR1 reads MNHNS; CDR2 reads SASEGT. J was trimmed by 7 bases and V by 8 bases; bases with no gene match: 12. The CDR3 loop spans 15 amino acids. DNA of the CDR3: TGTGCCAGCGGAACAAACAGGGGGCCCGAACAGCCCCAGCATTTT. Protein sequence: CASGTNRGPEQPQHF.

In this sample, this clone turned up once. The J gene is TRBJ2-7, the V gene TRBV30; perhaps TRBD1 as D (6 bases). Germline V CDR1 and CDR2: GTSNPN, SVGIG (reference sequence). The CDR3 runs 13 residues. Trimming pared 2 bases from V and 1 base from J, leaving 9 bases between. The CDR3 sequence: CAWSRTESYEQYV. Written as DNA, the CDR3 is TGTGCCTGGAGTCGGACAGAATCCTACGAGCAGTACGTC.

The chain has TRBV2 and TRBJ2-5; TRBD2 might be the D (5 bases). The V end lost 3 bases, the J end lost 2 bases, and 10 bases lay between the germline ends. Germline lookup yields CDR1 SNHLY and CDR2 FYNNEI. This CDR3 contains 14 residues. CDR3 residues: CASSDWGEQETQYF. CDR3 DNA sequence: TGTGCCAGCAGTGATTGGGGAGAGCAAGAGACCCAGTACTTC. The whole variable domain, filled in from reference TRBV2 and TRBJ2-5, reads EPEVTQTPSHQVTQMGQEVILRCVPISNHLYFYWYRQILGQKVEFLVSFYNNEISEKSEIFDDQFSVERPDGSNFTLKIRSTKLEDSAMYFCASSDWGEQETQYFGPGTRLLVL.

The chain couples TRBV2 to TRBJ1-1, with D perhaps TRBD1 (5 bases). Trimming took off 8 bases at V and 8 bases at J, with 18 bases between the two ends. CDR3 length: 13 amino acids. Germline CDR1 reads SNHLY; CDR2 reads FYNNEI. This chain's CDR3 is CASEPTVPKEAFF. The CDR3 DNA follows: TGTGCCAGCGAGCCGACAGTCCCTAAGGAAGCTTTCTTT.

The chain is built from TRBV14 and TRBJ2-3; 10 nucleotides align to TRBD2. From germline, CDR1 is SGHDN and CDR2 FVKESK. The CDR3 has 16 residues. V gave up 4 bases and J gave up 3 bases; unmatched junction bases: 7. CDR3 sequence (DNA): TGTGCCAGCAGCCTGGAACCGGGACTAGCGACAGATACGCAGTATTTT. It specifies CASSLEPGLATDTQYF.

The chain joins TRBV28 to TRBJ1-2; the D gene is possibly TRBD1 (5 bases). Trimming cost V 3 bases and J 4 bases, with 15 bases left between them. This CDR3 is 15 amino acids long. Germline V lookup: CDR1 MDHEN, CDR2 SYDVKM. In nucleotides, the CDR3 is TGTGCCAGCAGTTTTATCCCTCAGGGTGGCTATGGCTACACCTTC. This translates into CASSFIPQGGYGYTF.

The rearrangement joins TRBV4-1 to TRBJ2-5; 9 nucleotides match TRBD2. TRBJ2-7 explains the end of the DNA better; the J call may be wrong. CDR3 length: 14 amino acids. Germline V lookup: CDR1 MGHRA, CDR2 YSYEKL. In DNA, the CDR3 is TGCGCCAGCAGCCAACCGGGACTAGCAAACGAGCAGTACTTC. Its translation is CASSQPGLANEQYF.

The chain combines TRBV2 with TRBJ2-5, with TRBD2 identical over 10 bases. This CDR3 is 14 amino acids long. CDR1 is SNHLY and CDR2 is FYNNEI in the germline V gene. The J segment lost 3 bases and the V segment lost 11 bases, leaving 9 bases of the junction unmatched. For the CDR3, the DNA is TGTGCCTCCTCTAGCGGGGGCCATGAAGAGACCCAGTACTTC. It translates to CASSSGGHEETQYF.

This chain's CDR3 is CASRSTGGEQYF. The CDR3 coding sequence is TGTGCCAGCAGGTCCACAGGGGGCGAGCAGTACTTC. J is TRBJ2-7 and V is TRBV28; 8 nucleotides align to TRBD1. Trimming removed 6 bases from V and 6 bases from J; junction bases left unmatched: 4. Germline-derived CDR1 and CDR2 are MDHEN and SYDVKM. This CDR3 is 12 amino acids long.

The chain employs TRBV6-6 and TRBJ1-5; the D gene is possibly TRBD1 (5 bases). CDR1 and CDR2 (germline): MNHNY, SVGAGI (reference sequence). Trimming pared 6 bases from V and 5 bases from J, leaving 8 bases between. CDR3 length: 12 amino acids. The CDR3 sequence is CASRDTDQPQHF. The CDR3 bases are TGTGCCAGCAGGGACACGGATCAGCCCCAGCATTTT.

This chain joins TRBV13 and TRBJ2-1, with 9 positions matching TRBD2. Germline V CDR1 and CDR2: PRHDT, FYEKMQ (reference sequence). The CDR3 is 15 residues long. Unmatched junction bases numbered 12, after V lost 6 bases and J lost 9 bases. CDR3 amino acids: CASSRSRLAAGEQFF. CDR3 DNA sequence: TGTGCCAGCAGTCGATCGAGACTAGCGGCGGGTGAGCAGTTCTTC.

The chain has TRBV7-9 and TRBJ1-1, with D possibly matching TRBD1 (5 bases). CDR1 and CDR2 from the germline V gene are SEHNR and FQNEAQ (reference sequence). The CDR3 runs 14 residues. V shed 1 base and J shed 11 bases, with 17 bases lying between them. The CDR3 nucleotides read TGTGCCAGCAGCTTAGAGCAGGGTGCGGTTGAGGCTTTCTTT. Its translation: CASSLEQGAVEAFF.

V is TRBV5-6 and J is TRBJ2-7, with a weak D call TRBD2 (6 bases). Germline CDR1 reads SGHDT; CDR2 reads YYEEEE. This CDR3 is 16 amino acids long. The V end lost 7 bases, the J end lost 2 bases, and 22 bases lay between the germline ends. The chain's CDR3 is CASCYGEGSGTYEQYV. In DNA form, the CDR3 reads TGTGCCAGCTGTTATGGAGAGGGTAGCGGAACCTACGAGCAGTACGTC.

The CDR3 protein is CSVAGPTGELFF. In nucleotides, the CDR3 is TGCAGCGTAGCGGGACCGACCGGGGAGCTGTTTTTT. The gene calls are TRBV29-1 and TRBJ2-2, with 7 nucleotides matching TRBD2. V trimming: 6 bases; J trimming: 5 bases; junction bases outside the gene matches: 3. Germline V lookup: CDR1 SQVTM, CDR2 ANQGSEA. The CDR3 is 12 residues long.

A word on this clone: This same CDR3 is encoded by further DNA sequences in the sample. The chain employs TRBV5-1 and TRBJ1-2; D may be TRBD1 (6 bases). CDR1 SGHRS and CDR2 YFSETQ come from the germline V gene. This CDR3 is 13 amino acids long. V lost 3 bases to trimming and J lost 2 bases, with 8 bases between them. CDR3 in DNA: TGCGCCAGCAGCTCGGGGGGCAACTATGGCTACACCTTC. It is translated as CASSSGGNYGYTF.

Concerning this clone itself: The sample has other DNA sequences that encode this CDR3 too. The V gene is TRBV29-1, the J gene TRBJ2-1, with a possible D match to TRBD2 (6 bases). The germline V and J ends were trimmed by 6 bases and 0 bases, with 9 bases remaining between them. The CDR3 spans 13 residues. Germline-derived CDR1 and CDR2 are SQVTM and ANQGSEA. The CDR3 DNA is TGCAGCGTCGGGGGAAGCTCCTACAATGAGCAGTTCTTC. Translated: CSVGGSSYNEQFF.

V and J are TRBV27 and TRBJ2-1, with 7 bases aligning to TRBD2. Germline lookup yields CDR1 MNHEY and CDR2 SMNVEV (reference sequence). The junction had 6 bases not matched to a gene; V was cut back by 4 bases and J by 6 bases. This CDR3 has 14 residues. CDR3 in DNA: TGTGCCAGCAGTTACGGGAGGACCGGCAATGAGCAGTTCTTC. Translation gives CASSYGRTGNEQFF.

This chain connects TRBV25-1 to TRBJ1-2; TRBD1 is a possible D gene (5 bases). The CDR3 loop spans 14 amino acids. Trimming pared 4 bases from V and 4 bases from J, leaving 13 bases between. CDR1 MGHDK and CDR2 SYGVNS come from the germline V gene. The CDR3 DNA reads as TGTGCCAGCAGTGGACCGACAGTATTCTATGGCTACACCTTC. Translation gives CASSGPTVFYGYTF.